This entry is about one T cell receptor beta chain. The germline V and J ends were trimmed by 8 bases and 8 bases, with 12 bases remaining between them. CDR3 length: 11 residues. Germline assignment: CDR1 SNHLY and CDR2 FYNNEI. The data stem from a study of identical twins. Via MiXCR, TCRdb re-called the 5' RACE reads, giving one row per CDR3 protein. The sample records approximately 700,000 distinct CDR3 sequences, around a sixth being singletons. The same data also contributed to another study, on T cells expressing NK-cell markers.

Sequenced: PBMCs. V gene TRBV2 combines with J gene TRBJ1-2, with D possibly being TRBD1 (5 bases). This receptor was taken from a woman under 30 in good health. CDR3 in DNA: TGTGCCAGCCTCAGGGACGGGGGCTACACCTTC. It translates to CASLRDGGYTF.